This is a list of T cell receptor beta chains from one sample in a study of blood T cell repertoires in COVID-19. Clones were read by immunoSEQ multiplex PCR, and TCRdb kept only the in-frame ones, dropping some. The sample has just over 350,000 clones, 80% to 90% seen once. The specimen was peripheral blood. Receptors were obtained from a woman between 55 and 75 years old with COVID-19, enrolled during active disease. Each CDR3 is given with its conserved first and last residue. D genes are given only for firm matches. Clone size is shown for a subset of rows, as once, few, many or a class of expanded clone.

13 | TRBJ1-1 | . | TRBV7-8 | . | TGTGCCAGCAGCTACAGGGTGAACACTGAAGCTTTCTTT | CASSYRVNTEAFF
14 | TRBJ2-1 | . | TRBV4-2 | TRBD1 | TGTGCCAGCAGCTTGCGGACAGGGTACAATGAGCAGTTCTTC | CASSLRTGYNEQFF
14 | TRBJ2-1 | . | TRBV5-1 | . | TGCGCCAGTGGCGGGGGGACAGGGTACAATGAGCAGTTCTTC | CASGGGTGYNEQFF
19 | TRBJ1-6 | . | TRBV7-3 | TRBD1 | TGTGCCAGCAGCTTTTCACAGGGGGTCTCCCGGCAATTTAATTCACCCCTCCACTTT | CASSFSQGVSRQFNSPLHF
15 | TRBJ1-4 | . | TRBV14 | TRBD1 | TGTGCCAGCAGCCAAGTTGGGACAGGGGTAGAAAAACTGTTTTTT | CASSQVGTGVEKLFF
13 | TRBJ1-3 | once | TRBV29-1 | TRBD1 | TGCAGCGCAGAGACAGGGGGTGGAAACACCATATATTTT | CSAETGGGNTIYF
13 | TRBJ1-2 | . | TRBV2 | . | TGTGCCAGCAGTGAAACAGGGCGCTATGGCTACACCTTC | CASSETGRYGYTF
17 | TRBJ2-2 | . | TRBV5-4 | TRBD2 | TGTGCCAGCAGCGTTGGGGGACTAGCGGGGGGCACCGGGGAGCTGTTTTTT | CASSVGGLAGGTGELFF
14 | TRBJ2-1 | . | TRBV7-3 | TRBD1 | TGTGCCAGCAGCTTAGGGACAGGGAACAATGAGCAGTTCTTC | CASSLGTGNNEQFF
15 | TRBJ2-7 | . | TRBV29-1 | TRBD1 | TGCAGCGTTGAAGGGACAGGGCATAGTTCCTACGAGCAGTACTTC | CSVEGTGHSSYEQYF
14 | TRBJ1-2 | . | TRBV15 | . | TGTGCCACCAGCAGAGATAGGTCAGGCTATGGCTACACCTTC | CATSRDRSGYGYTF
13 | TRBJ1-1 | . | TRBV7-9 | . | TGTGCCAGCAGCGCCAGGACAGACACTGAAGCTTTCTTT | CASSARTDTEAFF
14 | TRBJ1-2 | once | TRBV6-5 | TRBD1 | TGTGCCAGCAGTTCTACAGGGGGCGTCTATGGCTACACCTTC | CASSSTGGVYGYTF
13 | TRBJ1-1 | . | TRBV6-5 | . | TGTGCCAGCATTCGACAGGCGAACACTGAAGCTTTCTTT | CASIRQANTEAFF
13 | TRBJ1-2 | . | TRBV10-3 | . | TGTGCCATCAAAGAGACTACTGGCTATGGCTACACCTTC | CAIKETTGYGYTF
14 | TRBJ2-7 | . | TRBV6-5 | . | TGTGCCAGCAGCTCAAAGGGGGGGTGGTACGAGCAGTACTTC | CASSSKGGWYEQYF
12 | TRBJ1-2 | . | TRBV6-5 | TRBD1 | TGTGCCAGCCGACAGGGGCGCTATGGCTACACCTTC | CASRQGRYGYTF
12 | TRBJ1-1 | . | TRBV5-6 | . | TGTGCCAGCAGCTTGATGGAGAGAGAAGCTTTCTTT | CASSLMEREAFF
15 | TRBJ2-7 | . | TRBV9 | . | TGTGCCAGCAGCGTTACGGCCGGGACAACTTACGAGCAGTACTTC | CASSVTAGTTYEQYF
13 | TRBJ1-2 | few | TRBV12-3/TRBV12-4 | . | TGTGCCAGCAGTTTTGGAGAAAACTATGGCTACACCTTC | CASSFGENYGYTF
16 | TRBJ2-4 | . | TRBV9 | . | TGTGCCAGCAGCCCCGGGGGGCTACGGGCCAAAAACATTCAGTACTTC | CASSPGGLRAKNIQYF
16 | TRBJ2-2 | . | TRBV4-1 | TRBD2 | TGCGCCAGCAGCCAATTACTAGCGGGGGGGTCCGGGGAGCTGTTTTTT | CASSQLLAGGSGELFF
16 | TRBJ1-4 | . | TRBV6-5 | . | TGTGCCAGCAGTTACTCGAGGGGCAGGGGAGATGAAAAACTGTTTTTT | CASSYSRGRGDEKLFF
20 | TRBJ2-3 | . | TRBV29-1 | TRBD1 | TGCAGCGTTGATACCCTCGACAGGGAAGGACCTCTTCTAAGCACAGATACGCAGTATTTT | CSVDTLDREGPLLSTDTQYF
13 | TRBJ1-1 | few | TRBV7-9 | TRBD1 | TGTGCCAGCAGCTTAGACAGGGGCACTGAAGCTTTCTTT | CASSLDRGTEAFF
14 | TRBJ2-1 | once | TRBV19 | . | TGTGCCAGTAGTGATACGGCGGCTGGCAATGAGCAGTTCTTC | CASSDTAAGNEQFF
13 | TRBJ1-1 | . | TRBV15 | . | TGTGCCACCAGCCCTGCCCCGGGGACTGAAGCTTTCTTT | CATSPAPGTEAFF
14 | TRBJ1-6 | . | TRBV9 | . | TGTGCCAGCAGAGAGGACTTTGCGAATTCACCCCTCCACTTT | CASREDFANSPLHF
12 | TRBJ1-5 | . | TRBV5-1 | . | TGCGCCAGCAGCGAGGGGGTAGGGCCCCAGCATTTT | CASSEGVGPQHF
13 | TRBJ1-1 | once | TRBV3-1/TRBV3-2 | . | TGTGCCAGCAGCTTTGGGGGGGGCACTGAAGCTTTCTTT | CASSFGGGTEAFF
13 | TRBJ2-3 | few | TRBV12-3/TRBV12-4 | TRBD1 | TGTGCCAGCAGTTTAGAACAGGGGGCTACGCAGTATTTT | CASSLEQGATQYF
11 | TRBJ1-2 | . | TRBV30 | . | TGTGCCTGGGGGCGGGCCTATGGCTACACCTTC | CAWGRAYGYTF
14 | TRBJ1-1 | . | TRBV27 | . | TGTGCCAGCAGTTTACGATCGGGGAACACTGAAGCTTTCTTT | CASSLRSGNTEAFF
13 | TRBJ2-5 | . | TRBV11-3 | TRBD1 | TGTGCCAGCAGCACAGGACAGGGAGAGACCCAGTACTTC | CASSTGQGETQYF
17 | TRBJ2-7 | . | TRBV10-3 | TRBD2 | TGTGCCATCAGTGAGTGGGCTAGCGGGGGGGCCACTTCCGAGCAGTACTTC | CAISEWASGGATSEQYF
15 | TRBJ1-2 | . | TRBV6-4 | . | TGTGCCAGCAGTGCAAGAGGACTGAGAAACTATGGCTACACCTTC | CASSARGLRNYGYTF
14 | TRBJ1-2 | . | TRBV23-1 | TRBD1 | TGCGCCAGCAGTCCGCGGACAGGGGAGGCGGGCTACACCTTC | CASSPRTGEAGYTF
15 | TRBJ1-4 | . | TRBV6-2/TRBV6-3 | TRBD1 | TGTGCCAGCAGTTACTCGACAGGGACAGGAGAAAAACTGTTTTTT | CASSYSTGTGEKLFF
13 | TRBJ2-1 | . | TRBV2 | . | TGTGCCAGCAAGAGGGACACTTACAATGAGCAGTTCTTC | CASKRDTYNEQFF
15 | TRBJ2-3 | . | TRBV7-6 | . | TGTGCCAGCAGCTTAGTGGGGGGGGCCGTAAATACGCAGTATTTT | CASSLVGGAVNTQYF
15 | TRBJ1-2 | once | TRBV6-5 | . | TGTGCCAGCATTACACCGGGACAACCCTACTATGGCTACACCTTC | CASITPGQPYYGYTF
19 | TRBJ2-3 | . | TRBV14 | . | TGTGCCAGCAGCCAAGGGTCCTTCCTGGGGCCTTCTAGCACAGATACGCAGTATTTT | CASSQGSFLGPSSTDTQYF
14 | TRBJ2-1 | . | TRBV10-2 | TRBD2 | TGCGCCACCGCCGGGACTACCTCCTACAATGAGCAGTTCTTC | CATAGTTSYNEQFF
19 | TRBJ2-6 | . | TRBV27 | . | TGTGCCAGCAGTTTATTCGGTTCACGACTCACCTCTGGGGCCAACGTCCTGACTTTC | CASSLFGSRLTSGANVLTF
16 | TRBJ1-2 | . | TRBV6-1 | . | TGTGCCAGCAGTGCCGGGATGGGGGCATGGGGCTATGGCTACACCTTC | CASSAGMGAWGYGYTF
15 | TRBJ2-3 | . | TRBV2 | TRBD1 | TGTGCCAGCAGCAAGGGACAGGGGGCATGGGATACGCAGTATTTT | CASSKGQGAWDTQYF
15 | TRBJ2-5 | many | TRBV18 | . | TGTGCCAGCTCCCCAGGGGCAGCAAAGCAAGAGACCCAGTACTTC | CASSPGAAKQETQYF
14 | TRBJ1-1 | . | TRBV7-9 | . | TGTGCCAGCAGCTTAGGGGTCCTAGGTACTGAAGCTTTCTTT | CASSLGVLGTEAFF
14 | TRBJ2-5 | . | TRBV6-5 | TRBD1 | TGTGCCAGCAATACGGACAGGTCCCAAGAGACCCAGTACTTC | CASNTDRSQETQYF
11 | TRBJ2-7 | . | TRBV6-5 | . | TGTGCCGAGGGGGAGCTGTACGAGCAGTACTTC | CAEGELYEQYF
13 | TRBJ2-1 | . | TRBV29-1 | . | TGCAGCACGGGGTTGAGCTCCTACAATGAGCAGTTCTTC | CSTGLSSYNEQFF
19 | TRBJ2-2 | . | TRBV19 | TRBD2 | TGTGCCAGTAGAGCGACTAGCGGGGGGCCCTTGTCGAGCACCGGGGAGCTGTTTTTT | CASRATSGGPLSSTGELFF
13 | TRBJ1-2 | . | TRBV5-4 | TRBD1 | TGTGCCAGCAATCCGGGACAGGAACCTTATGGAACCTTC | CASNPGQEPYGTF
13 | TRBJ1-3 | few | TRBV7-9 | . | TGTGCCAGCAGCGCCTCAGACAGAAACACCATATATTTT | CASSASDRNTIYF
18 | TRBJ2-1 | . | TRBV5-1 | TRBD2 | TGCGCCAGCAGCTTGGTTCCCCTTACGAGCGGGGGGGTCAATGAGCAGTTCTTC | CASSLVPLTSGGVNEQFF
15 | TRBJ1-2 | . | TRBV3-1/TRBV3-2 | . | TGTGCCAGCAGCTCTGTGCGGGGGGCTAACTATGGCTACACCTTC | CASSSVRGANYGYTF
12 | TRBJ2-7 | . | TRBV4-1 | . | TGCGCCAGCAGCCAAGGCAGTTACGAGCAGTACTTC | CASSQGSYEQYF
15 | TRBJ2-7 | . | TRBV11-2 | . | TGTGCCAGCAGCTCCTTGGGCCCGGGGGTCTACGAGCAGTACTTC | CASSSLGPGVYEQYF
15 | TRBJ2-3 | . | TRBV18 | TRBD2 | TGTGCCAGCTCACCATATAGCGGGGGCACAGATACGCAGTATTTT | CASSPYSGGTDTQYF
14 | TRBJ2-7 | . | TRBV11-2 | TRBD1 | TGTGCCAGCAGCTTAGGGACAGGGCCCTACGAGCAGTACTTC | CASSLGTGPYEQYF